This T cell receptor beta chain was identified in a study of blood T cell repertoires in COVID-19. The wider study: COVID-19 samples collected from the United States, Italy and Spain covered acute and convalescent phases. From T cells, B-cell-depleted T cells, or PBMCs came the material, which was cDNA or gDNA.

Per the authors' pipeline: Cell counts per sample came from amplifying reference gene primers. Measured with immunoSEQ multiplex PCR; TCRdb has only the in-frame clones, and not every one. The V and J calls and clone size come from that table; D and trimming were worked out from the DNA. The sample contains 150,000 to 200,000 clones, about 89% of which appear only once. Sequencing used peripheral blood. The clonotype originates from a man aged 65 to 79 with acute or convalescent COVID-19.

CDR3 residues: CASSSLEGLPQHF. CDR3 DNA: TGTGCCAGCAGCTCCTTAGAGGGCTTGCCCCAGCATTTT. The rearrangement uses TRBV7-2 and TRBJ1-5; no reliable D call. The CDR3 is 13 amino acids. Per germline, CDR1 SGHTA and CDR2 FQGNSA. Trimming pared 4 bases from V and 9 bases from J, leaving 13 bases between.